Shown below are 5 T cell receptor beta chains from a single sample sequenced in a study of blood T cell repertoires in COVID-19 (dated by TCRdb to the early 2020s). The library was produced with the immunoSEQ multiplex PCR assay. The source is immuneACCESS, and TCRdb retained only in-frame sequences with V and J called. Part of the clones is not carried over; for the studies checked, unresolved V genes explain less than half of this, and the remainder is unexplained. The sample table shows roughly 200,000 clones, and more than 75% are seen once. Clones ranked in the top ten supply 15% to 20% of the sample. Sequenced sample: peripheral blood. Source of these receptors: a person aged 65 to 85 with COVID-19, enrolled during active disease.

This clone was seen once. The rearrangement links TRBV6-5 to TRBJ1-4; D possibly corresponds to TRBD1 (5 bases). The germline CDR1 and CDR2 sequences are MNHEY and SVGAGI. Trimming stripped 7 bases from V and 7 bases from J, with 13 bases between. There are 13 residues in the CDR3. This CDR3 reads CASKPVRGEKLFF. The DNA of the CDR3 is TGTGCCAGCAAACCGGTTAGGGGTGAAAAACTGTTTTTT.

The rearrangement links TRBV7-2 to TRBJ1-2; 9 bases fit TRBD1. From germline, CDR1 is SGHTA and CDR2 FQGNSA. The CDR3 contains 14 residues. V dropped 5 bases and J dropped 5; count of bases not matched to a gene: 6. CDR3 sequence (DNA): TGTGCCAGCAGCGGGGGGACAGGGACATATGGCTACACCTTC. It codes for CASSGGTGTYGYTF.

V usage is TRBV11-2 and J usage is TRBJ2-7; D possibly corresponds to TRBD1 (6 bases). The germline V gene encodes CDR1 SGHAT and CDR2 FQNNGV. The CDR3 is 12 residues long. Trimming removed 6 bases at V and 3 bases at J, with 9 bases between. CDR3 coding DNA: TGTGCCAGCAGTGCCAGGGGCTACGAGCAGTACTTC. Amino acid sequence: CASSARGYEQYF.

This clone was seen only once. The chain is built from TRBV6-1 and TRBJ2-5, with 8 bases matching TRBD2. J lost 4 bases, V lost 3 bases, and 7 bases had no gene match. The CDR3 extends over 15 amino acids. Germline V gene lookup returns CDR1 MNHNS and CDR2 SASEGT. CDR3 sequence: CASSDTGGPGETQYF. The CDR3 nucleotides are TGTGCCAGCAGTGATACGGGAGGGCCTGGAGAGACCCAGTACTTC.

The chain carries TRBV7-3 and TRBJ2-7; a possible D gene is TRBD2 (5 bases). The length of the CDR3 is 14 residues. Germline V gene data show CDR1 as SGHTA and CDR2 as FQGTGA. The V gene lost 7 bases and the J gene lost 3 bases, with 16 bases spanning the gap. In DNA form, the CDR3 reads TGTGCCAGCATGATTCCCGGACGGGACTACGAGCAGTACTTC. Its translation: CASMIPGRDYEQYF.